The rows below give T cell receptor beta chains drawn from one sample of a study. MiXCR, applied by TCRdb to the RT-PCR reads, yields one record per CDR3 protein. The table lists more than 550,000 distinct CDR3 sequences, 14% of them singletons. The sequenced material came from memory CD4+ T cells from blood. These receptors all stem from a female donor in good health, serving as a healthy control. CDR3s include the opening cysteine and the closing phenylalanine or tryptophan. A D gene is named only where the DNA matches it firmly. Only part of the rows carry a size: once, few, many, or a class if the clone is expanded.

j_call: TRBJ2-7
d_call: .
clone_size: few
v_call: TRBV7-8
cdr3_nt: TGTGCCAGCAGCCCCAGCCGGACAGGGAGGGTATACGAGCAGTACTTC
cdr3_aa: CASSPSRTGRVYEQYF

j_call: TRBJ2-3
d_call: .
clone_size: .
v_call: TRBV2
cdr3_nt: TGTGCCAGCACCAACAATGGGCGGGTGACGGATACGCAGTATTTT
cdr3_aa: CASTNNGRVTDTQYF

j_call: TRBJ2-1
d_call: .
clone_size: many
v_call: TRBV29-1
cdr3_nt: TGCAGCCTAAAACTTTACAATGAGCAGTTCTTC
cdr3_aa: CSLKLYNEQFF

j_call: TRBJ1-6
d_call: .
clone_size: many
v_call: TRBV7-2
cdr3_nt: TGTGCCAGCAGCCCCTCCCGGCATAATTCACCCCTCCACTTT
cdr3_aa: CASSPSRHNSPLHF

j_call: TRBJ1-5
d_call: TRBD1
clone_size: few
v_call: TRBV20-1
cdr3_nt: TGCAGTGCTCGGCCGACAGGGGCTAGCAATCAGCCCCAGCATTTT
cdr3_aa: CSARPTGASNQPQHF

j_call: TRBJ1-2
d_call: TRBD1
clone_size: .
v_call: TRBV27
cdr3_nt: TGTGCCAGCAGTTCACGACAGGGTAGAGCTAACTATGGCTACACCTTC
cdr3_aa: CASSSRQGRANYGYTF

j_call: TRBJ2-3
d_call: .
clone_size: .
v_call: TRBV6-1
cdr3_nt: TGTGCCAGCACTCAGGGGACGGAGAGGGATACGCAGTATTTT
cdr3_aa: CASTQGTERDTQYF

j_call: TRBJ1-6
d_call: TRBD1
clone_size: few
v_call: TRBV20-1
cdr3_nt: TGCAGTGCTGTGGGACAGGGCTATAATTCACCCCTCCACTTT
cdr3_aa: CSAVGQGYNSPLHF

j_call: TRBJ2-1
d_call: .
clone_size: .
v_call: TRBV10-3
cdr3_nt: TGTGCCATCAGTGAGCAAGCCGGGGACCCTAAGTTCTTC
cdr3_aa: CAISEQAGDPKFF

j_call: TRBJ2-7
d_call: TRBD1
clone_size: many
v_call: TRBV20-1
cdr3_nt: TGCAGCGAGCTTTCCGGGACAGGAGGCGACGAGCAGTACTTC
cdr3_aa: CSELSGTGGDEQYF

j_call: TRBJ1-6
d_call: .
clone_size: .
v_call: TRBV11-2
cdr3_nt: TGTGCCAGCAGCTTAGATCAGTTGTGGCCCCTCCACTTT
cdr3_aa: CASSLDQLWPLHF

j_call: TRBJ2-1
d_call: .
clone_size: .
v_call: TRBV6-6
cdr3_nt: TGTGCCAGCAGTTACCACCTCACACTAGCCCAAAACGACAATGAGCAGTTCTTC
cdr3_aa: CASSYHLTLAQNDNEQFF